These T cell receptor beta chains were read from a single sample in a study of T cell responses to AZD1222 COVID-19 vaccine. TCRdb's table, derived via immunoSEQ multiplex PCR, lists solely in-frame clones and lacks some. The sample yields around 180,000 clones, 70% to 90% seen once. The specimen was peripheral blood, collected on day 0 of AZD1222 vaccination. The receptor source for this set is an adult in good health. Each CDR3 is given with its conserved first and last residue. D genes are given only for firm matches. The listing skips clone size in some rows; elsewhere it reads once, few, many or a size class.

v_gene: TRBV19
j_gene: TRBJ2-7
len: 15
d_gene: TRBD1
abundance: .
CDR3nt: TGTGCCAGTAGTATGGGGGACAGGGCCCCCTTGGTGGCGTACTTC
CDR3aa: CASSMGDRAPLVAYF

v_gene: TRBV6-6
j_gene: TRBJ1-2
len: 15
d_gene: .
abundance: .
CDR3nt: TGTGCCAGCAGTTACTCCCCGACAGGTCCCTATGGCTACACCTTC
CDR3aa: CASSYSPTGPYGYTF

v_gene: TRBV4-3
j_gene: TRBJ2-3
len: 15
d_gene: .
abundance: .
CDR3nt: TGCGCCAGCAGCCAAGAGGCGGGGTACACAGATACGCAGTATTTT
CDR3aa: CASSQEAGYTDTQYF

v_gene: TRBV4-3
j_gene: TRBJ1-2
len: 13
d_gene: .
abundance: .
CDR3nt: TGCGCCAGCAGCCAAGAATTTTTGGGAAGCTACACCTTC
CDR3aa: CASSQEFLGSYTF

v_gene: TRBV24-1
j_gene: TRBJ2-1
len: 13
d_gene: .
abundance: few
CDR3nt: TGTGCCACCAGTGATTTGCGAGGTTATGAGCAGTTCTTC
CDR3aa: CATSDLRGYEQFF

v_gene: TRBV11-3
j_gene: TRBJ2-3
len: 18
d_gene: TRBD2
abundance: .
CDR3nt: TGTGCCAGCAGCCAGACAAACCGACTAGCGGGACGCCCAGATACGCAGTATTTT
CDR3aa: CASSQTNRLAGRPDTQYF

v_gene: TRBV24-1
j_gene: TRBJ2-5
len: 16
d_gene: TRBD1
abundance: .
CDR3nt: TGTGCCACCAGTGACTTCCCAACGACAGGGGCAGAGACCCAGTACTTC
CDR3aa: CATSDFPTTGAETQYF

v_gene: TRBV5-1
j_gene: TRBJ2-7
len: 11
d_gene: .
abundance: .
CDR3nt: TGCGCCAGCAGCTCGAGCTACGAGCAGTACTTC
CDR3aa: CASSSSYEQYF

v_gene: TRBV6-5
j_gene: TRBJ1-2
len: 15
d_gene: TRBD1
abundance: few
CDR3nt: TGTGCCAGCAGAAGGACAGGGCGATCTTCCTATGGCTACACCTTC
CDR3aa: CASRRTGRSSYGYTF

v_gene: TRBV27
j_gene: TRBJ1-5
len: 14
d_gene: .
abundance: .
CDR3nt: TGTGCCAGCAGTCCCGACAGCCGCAATCAGCCCCAGCATTTT
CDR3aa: CASSPDSRNQPQHF

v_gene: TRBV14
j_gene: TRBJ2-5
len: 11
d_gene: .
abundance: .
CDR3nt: TGTGCCAGCAGCTCCCAGGAGACCCAGTACTTC
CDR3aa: CASSSQETQYF

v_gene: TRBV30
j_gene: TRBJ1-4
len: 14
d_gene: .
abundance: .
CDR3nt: TGTGCCTGGAGTCTGTCGAGTAAAGGGGAAAAACTGTTTTTT
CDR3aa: CAWSLSSKGEKLFF

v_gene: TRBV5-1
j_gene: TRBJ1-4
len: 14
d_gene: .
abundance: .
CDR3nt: TGCGCCAGCAGCTTTCGGGGCAGGGAAGAAAAACTGTTTTTT
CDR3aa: CASSFRGREEKLFF

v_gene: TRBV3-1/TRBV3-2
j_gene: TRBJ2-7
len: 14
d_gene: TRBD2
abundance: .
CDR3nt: TGTGCCAGCAGCCTCGGGGGGGGCCTCTACGAGCAGTACTTC
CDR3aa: CASSLGGGLYEQYF

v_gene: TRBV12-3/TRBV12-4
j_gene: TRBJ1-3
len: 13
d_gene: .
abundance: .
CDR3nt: TGTGCCAGCAGCCTTACCGTGGGAAACACCATATATTTT
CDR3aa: CASSLTVGNTIYF

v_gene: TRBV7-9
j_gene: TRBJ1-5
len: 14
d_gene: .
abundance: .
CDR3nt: TGTGCCAGCAGCGTATCATACAGCAATCAGCCCCAGCATTTT
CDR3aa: CASSVSYSNQPQHF

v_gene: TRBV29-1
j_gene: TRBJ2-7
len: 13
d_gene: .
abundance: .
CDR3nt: TGCAGCGTTGAAAGATGGGGTAGCAACGAGCAGTACTTC
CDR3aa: CSVERWGSNEQYF

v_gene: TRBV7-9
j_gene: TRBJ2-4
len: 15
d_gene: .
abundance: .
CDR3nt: TGTGCCAGCAGCGCCGGGTGGGCAGGGGTGGACATTCAGTACTTC
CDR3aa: CASSAGWAGVDIQYF

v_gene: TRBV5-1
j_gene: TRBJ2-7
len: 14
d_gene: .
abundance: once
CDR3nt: TGCGCCAGCAGCTTGGAGGGCAGACCCTACGAGCAGTACTTC
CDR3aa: CASSLEGRPYEQYF

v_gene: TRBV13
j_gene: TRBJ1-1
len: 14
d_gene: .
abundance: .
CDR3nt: TGTGCCAGCAGCCGGAACAGGGAAGAGGCTGAAGCTTTCTTT
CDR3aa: CASSRNREEAEAFF

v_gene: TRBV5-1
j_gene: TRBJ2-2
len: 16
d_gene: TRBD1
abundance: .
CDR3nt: TGCGCCAGCAGCTTGGCCGACAGGGGCGGAGGCGGGGAGCTGTTTTTT
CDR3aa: CASSLADRGGGGELFF

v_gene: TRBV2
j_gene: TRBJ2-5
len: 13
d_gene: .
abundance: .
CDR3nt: TGTGCCAGCGGGGACCGCATTACTGAGACCCAGTACTTC
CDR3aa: CASGDRITETQYF

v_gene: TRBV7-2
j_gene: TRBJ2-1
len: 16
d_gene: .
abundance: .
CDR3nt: TGTGCCAGCAGCTTCTCAGTCGGGGGTCCCTACAATGAGCAGTTCTTC
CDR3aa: CASSFSVGGPYNEQFF

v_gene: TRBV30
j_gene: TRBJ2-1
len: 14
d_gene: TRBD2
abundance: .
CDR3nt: TGTGCCTGGCTAGCGGGGAACTCCTACAATGAGCAGTTCTTC
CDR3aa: CAWLAGNSYNEQFF

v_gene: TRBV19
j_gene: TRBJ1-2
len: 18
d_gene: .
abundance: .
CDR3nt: TGTGCCAGTAGTATAGGAAGGGGAGCGGAGCTCAAGAGCTATGGCTACACCTTC
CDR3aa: CASSIGRGAELKSYGYTF

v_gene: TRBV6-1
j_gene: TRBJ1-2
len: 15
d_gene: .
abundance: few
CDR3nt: TGTGCCAGCAGTGAAGCGGGTCGAGCTAACTATGGCTACACCTTC
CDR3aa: CASSEAGRANYGYTF

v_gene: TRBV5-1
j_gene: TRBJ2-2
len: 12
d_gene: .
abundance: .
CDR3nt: TGCGCCAGCAGATTAGCGGCCGGGGAGCTGTTTTTT
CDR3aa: CASRLAAGELFF

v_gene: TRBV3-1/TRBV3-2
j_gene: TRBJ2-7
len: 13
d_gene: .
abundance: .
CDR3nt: TGTGCCAGCAGCCAAGGAGTAGAGGGCGAGCAGTACTTC
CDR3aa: CASSQGVEGEQYF

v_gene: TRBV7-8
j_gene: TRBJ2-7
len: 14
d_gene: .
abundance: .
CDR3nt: TGTGCCAGCAGCCGAGAACGGGGGTCCTACGAGCAGTACTTC
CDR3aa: CASSRERGSYEQYF

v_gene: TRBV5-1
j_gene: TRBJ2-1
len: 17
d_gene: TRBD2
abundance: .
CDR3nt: TGCGCCAGCAGCCCTACATTTGGGGGGACTAAATACAATGAGCAGTTCTTC
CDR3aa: CASSPTFGGTKYNEQFF

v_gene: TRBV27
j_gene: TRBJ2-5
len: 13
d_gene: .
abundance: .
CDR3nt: TGTGCCAGCAGTCCCCCGTTGTTAGAGACCCAGTACTTC
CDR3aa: CASSPPLLETQYF

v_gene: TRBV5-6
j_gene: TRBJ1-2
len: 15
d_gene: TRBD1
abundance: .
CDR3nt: TGTGCCAGCAGCTTGGAAGGGACAGCAAACTATGGCTACACCTTC
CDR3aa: CASSLEGTANYGYTF

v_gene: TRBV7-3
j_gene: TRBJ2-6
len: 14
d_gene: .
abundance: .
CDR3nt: TGTGCCAGCAGCCCCGACTCTGGGGCCAACGTCCTGACTTTC
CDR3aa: CASSPDSGANVLTF

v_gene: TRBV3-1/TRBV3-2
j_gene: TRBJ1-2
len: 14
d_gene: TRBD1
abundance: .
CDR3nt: TGTGCCAGCAGCCTAAGGACAGGGCCTTATGGCTACACCTTC
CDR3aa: CASSLRTGPYGYTF

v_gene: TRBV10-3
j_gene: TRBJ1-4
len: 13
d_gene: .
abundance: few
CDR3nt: TGTGCCATCAGTGCACAGGATAATGAAAAACTGTTTTTT
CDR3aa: CAISAQDNEKLFF

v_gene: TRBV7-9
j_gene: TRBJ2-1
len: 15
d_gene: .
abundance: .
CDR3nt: TGTGCCAGCAGCTTGGCTACCGGGACGTTCAATGAGCAGTTCTTC
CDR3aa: CASSLATGTFNEQFF

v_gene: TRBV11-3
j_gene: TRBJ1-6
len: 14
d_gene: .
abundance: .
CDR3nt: TGTGCCAGCAGCTTAGACAGCTATAATTCACCCCTCCACTTT
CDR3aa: CASSLDSYNSPLHF

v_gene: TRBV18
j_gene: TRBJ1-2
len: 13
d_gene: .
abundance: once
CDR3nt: TGTGCCAGCTCACCGGGCTCGGACTATGGCTACACCTTC
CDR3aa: CASSPGSDYGYTF

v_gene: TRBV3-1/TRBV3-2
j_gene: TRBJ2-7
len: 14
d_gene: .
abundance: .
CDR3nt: TGTGCCAGCAGCCAGTCCGGGAGAGTCTACGAGCAGTACTTC
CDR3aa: CASSQSGRVYEQYF

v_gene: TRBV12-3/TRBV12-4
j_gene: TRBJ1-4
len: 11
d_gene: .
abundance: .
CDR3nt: TGTGCCAGCAGTTTTGGGGGAAAACTGTTTTTT
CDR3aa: CASSFGGKLFF

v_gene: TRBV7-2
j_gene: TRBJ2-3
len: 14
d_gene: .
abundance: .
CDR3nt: TGTGCCAGCAGCTTAGGGGATAACACAGATACGCAGTATTTT
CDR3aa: CASSLGDNTDTQYF

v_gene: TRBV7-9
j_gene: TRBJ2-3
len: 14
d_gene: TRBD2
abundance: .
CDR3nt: TGTGCCAGCCCGGGGCAGGGAGGGCCAGATACGCAGTATTTT
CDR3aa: CASPGQGGPDTQYF

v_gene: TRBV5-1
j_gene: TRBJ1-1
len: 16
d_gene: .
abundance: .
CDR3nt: TGCGCCAGCAGCTTCGAACAGCGGCGTGGGAACACTGAAGCTTTCTTT
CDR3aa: CASSFEQRRGNTEAFF

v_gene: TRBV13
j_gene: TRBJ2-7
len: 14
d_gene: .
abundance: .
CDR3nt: TGTGCCAGCAGCCCTCTATTTGAAGTCGACGAGCAGTACTTC
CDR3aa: CASSPLFEVDEQYF

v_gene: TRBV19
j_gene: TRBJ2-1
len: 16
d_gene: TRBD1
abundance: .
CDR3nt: TGTGCCAGTAGTATGGGTCCCTGGGCAGGGGGCATTGAGCAGTTCTTC
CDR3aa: CASSMGPWAGGIEQFF

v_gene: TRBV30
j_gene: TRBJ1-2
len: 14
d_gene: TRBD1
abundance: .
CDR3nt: TGTGCCTGGAGTCGTGGACAGGGGGCGTATGGCTACACCTTC
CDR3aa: CAWSRGQGAYGYTF

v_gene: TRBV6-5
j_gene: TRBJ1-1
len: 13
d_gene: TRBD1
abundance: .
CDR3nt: TGTGCCAGCAGTTATCGGGACAGGGGTGAAGCTTTCTTT
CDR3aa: CASSYRDRGEAFF

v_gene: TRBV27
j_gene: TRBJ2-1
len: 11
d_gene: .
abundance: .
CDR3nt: TGTGCCAGCAGTTTCTACAATGAGCAGTTCTTC
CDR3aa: CASSFYNEQFF

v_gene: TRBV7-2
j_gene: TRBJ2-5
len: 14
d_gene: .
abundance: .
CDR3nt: TGTGCCTCGCAGCTTAGTACTAGACAAGAGACCCAGTACTTC
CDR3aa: CASQLSTRQETQYF

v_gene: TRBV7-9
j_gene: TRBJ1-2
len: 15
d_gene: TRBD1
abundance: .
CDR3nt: TGTGCCAGCAGCGATAAACGGGGACAGAACTATGGCTACACCTTC
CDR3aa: CASSDKRGQNYGYTF

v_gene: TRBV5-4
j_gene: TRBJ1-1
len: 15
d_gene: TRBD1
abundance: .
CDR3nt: TGTGCCAGCAGCTTGGCCAGGGGGGGAAACACTGAAGCTTTCTTT
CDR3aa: CASSLARGGNTEAFF

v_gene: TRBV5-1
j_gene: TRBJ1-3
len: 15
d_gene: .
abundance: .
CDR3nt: TGCGCCAGCAGCTTGGATCGGACTCCTGGAAACACCATATATTTT
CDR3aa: CASSLDRTPGNTIYF

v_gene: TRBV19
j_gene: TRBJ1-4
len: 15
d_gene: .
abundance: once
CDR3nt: TGTGCCAGTAGTATAGACGGCCAGGGAGGCGAAAAACTGTTTTTT
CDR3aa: CASSIDGQGGEKLFF

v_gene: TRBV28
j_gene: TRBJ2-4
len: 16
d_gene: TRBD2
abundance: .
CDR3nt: TGTGCCAGCAGTACGGCTAGCGGGGGGTCTCCGGGCATTCAGTACTTC
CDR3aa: CASSTASGGSPGIQYF

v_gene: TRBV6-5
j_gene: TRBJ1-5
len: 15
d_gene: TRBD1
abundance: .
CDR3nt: TGTGCCAGCAGACTACAGGGGGTCCTAAATCAGCCCCAGCATTTT
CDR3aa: CASRLQGVLNQPQHF